Below, one T cell receptor (beta chain) is given with its context. No antigen is known for it. The junction shows a germline mismatch at one end, possibly a read error. The sample is drawn from a study of spatial heterogeneity in lung cancer. Time point here: blood at routine non-recurrence follow-up after resection. Germline V CDR1 and CDR2: MNHEY, SVGEGT. The CDR3 runs 13 residues. Study-wide findings and caveats: Ubiquitous expanded tumor TCRs were observed in blood more at resection than follow-up.

Via MiXCR, TCRdb re-called the 5' RACE reads, giving one row per CDR3 protein. Found here are over 95,000 distinct CDR3 sequences, less than 14% of them singletons; the top ten hold approximately 24%. This chain uses TRBV6-2 or TRBV6-3 with TRBJ1-5; D remains unclear. The input for sequencing was PBMCs, taken at follow-up. This TCR was sampled from a female donor with early-stage non-small cell lung cancer. The CDR3 here is CASTGHSNKPQHF. The CDR3 DNA is TGTGCCAGCACGGGTCATAGCAATAAGCCCCAGCATTTT.